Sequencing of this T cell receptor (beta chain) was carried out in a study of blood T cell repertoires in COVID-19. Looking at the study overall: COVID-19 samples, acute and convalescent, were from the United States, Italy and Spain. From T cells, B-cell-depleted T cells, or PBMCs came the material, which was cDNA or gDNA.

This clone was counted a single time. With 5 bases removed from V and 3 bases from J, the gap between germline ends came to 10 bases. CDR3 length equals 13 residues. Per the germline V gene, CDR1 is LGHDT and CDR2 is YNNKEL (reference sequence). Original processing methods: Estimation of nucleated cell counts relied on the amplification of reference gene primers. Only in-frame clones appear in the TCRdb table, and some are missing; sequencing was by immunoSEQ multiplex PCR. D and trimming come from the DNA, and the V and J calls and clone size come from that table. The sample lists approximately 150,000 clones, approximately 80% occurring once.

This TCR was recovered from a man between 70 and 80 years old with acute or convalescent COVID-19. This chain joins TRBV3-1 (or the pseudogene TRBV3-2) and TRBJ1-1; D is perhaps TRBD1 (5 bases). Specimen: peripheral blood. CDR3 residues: CASSSRRDTEAFF. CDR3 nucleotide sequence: TGTGCCAGCAGCTCGCGCAGGGACACTGAAGCTTTCTTT.